The entry below describes one TCR beta chain. Its antigen is not known. This sample was included in a study of Ad26.COV2.S vaccination and SARS-CoV-2 variants. For the study at large: Into the muscle, Ad26.COV2.S was dosed once or twice, 56 days apart.

Study results and caveats: Vaccinees reportedly had broad spike-specific CD8+ and CD4+ T cell responses. Greater spike-specific TCR breadth was seen in vaccine recipients than in placebo recipients.

The method was immunoSEQ multiplex PCR; TCRdb's version includes in-frame clones alone and lacks a portion of them. The sample contains some 300,000 clones, about 82% of which appear only once. Stated treatment: around 19 received Ad26.COV2.S at low or high dose, single or two shots; about five received placebo; per-sample allocation not given. After the first vaccine or placebo injection, samples were drawn on day 63. Whoever gave the sample was an adult aged 18-55 years in Boston. CDR3 size: 15 residues. With 5 bases clipped from V and 0 bases from J, the junction kept 4 bases outside the gene matches. The V gene's germline CDR1 is GTSNPN and CDR2 SVGIG (reference sequence).

The chain links TRBV30 to TRBJ1-4; 9 positions agree with TRBD1. This sequence originates from a person aged 18-65 years who received the Ad26.COV2.S COVID-19 vaccine or a placebo. Sequenced material: peripheral blood, taken in a trial of Ad26.COV2.S vaccine versus placebo. CDR3 residues: CAWGQGSSTNEKLFF. DNA of the CDR3: TGTGCCTGGGGACAGGGGTCTTCAACTAATGAAAAACTGTTTTTT.